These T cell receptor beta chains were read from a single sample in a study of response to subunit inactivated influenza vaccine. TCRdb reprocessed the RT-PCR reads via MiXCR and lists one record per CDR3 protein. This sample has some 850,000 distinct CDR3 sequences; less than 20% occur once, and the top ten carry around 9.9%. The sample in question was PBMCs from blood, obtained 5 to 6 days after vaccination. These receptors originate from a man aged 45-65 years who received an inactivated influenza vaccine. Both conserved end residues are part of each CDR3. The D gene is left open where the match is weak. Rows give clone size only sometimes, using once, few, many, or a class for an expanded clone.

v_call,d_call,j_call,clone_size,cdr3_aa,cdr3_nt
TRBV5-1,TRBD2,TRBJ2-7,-,CASSGGLKREDYEQYF,TGCGCCAGCAGCGGGGGATTGAAGCGGGAGGACTACGAGCAGTACTTC
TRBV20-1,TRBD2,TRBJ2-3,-,CSGKAGGPKDTQYF,TGCAGTGGGAAAGCGGGGGGGCCGAAAGATACGCAGTATTTT
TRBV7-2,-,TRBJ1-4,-,CASSRTGTNSNEKLFF,TGTGCCAGCAGCCGAACCGGGACAAATAGTAATGAAAAACTGTTTTTT
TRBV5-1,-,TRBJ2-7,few,CASSADSNSYEQYF,TGCGCCAGCAGCGCCGACAGCAACTCCTACGAGCAGTACTTC
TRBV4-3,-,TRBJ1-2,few,CASSLRTVPGYTF,TGCGCCAGCAGCCTTAGGACAGTCCCCGGCTACACCTTC
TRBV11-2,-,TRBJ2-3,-,CASSLVGWGGIDTQYF,TGTGCCAGCAGCTTAGTTGGGTGGGGGGGCATAGATACGCAGTATTTT
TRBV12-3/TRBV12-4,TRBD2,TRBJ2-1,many,CASSSFSGSNEQFF,TGTGCCAGCAGTTCATTCAGCGGGAGTAATGAGCAGTTCTTC
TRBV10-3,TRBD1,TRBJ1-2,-,CAITGQGANYGYTF,TGTGCCATCACGGGACAGGGGGCTAACTATGGCTACACCTTC
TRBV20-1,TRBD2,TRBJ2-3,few,CSALGLAVKDTQYF,TGCAGTGCTCTGGGACTAGCGGTTAAGGATACGCAGTATTTT
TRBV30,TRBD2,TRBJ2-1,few,CAWSGGASGSLEQFF,TGTGCCTGGAGTGGGGGTGCTAGCGGGAGTCTTGAGCAGTTCTTC
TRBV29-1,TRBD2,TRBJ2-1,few,CSVEDLQGRAGNEQFF,TGCAGCGTTGAAGATCTTCAAGGGAGGGCGGGTAATGAGCAGTTCTTC
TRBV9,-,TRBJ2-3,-,CASSVGGIAARDTQYF,TGTGCCAGCAGCGTAGGTGGGATAGCTGCAAGAGATACGCAGTATTTT
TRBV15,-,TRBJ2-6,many,CATSRLTLDLFASGANVLTF,TGTGCCACCAGCAGACTAACACTTGACCTCTTTGCGTCTGGGGCCAACGTCCTGACTTTC
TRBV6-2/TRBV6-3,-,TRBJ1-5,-,CASTSTGNVNQPQHF,TGTGCCAGCACCTCAACAGGGAATGTAAATCAGCCCCAGCATTTT
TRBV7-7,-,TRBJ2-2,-,CASSPTRDTGELFF,TGTGCCAGCAGCCCTACTCGGGACACCGGGGAGCTGTTTTTT
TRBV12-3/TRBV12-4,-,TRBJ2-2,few,CASSFGGNANTGELFF,TGTGCCAGCAGTTTTGGAGGAAACGCGAACACCGGGGAGCTGTTTTTT
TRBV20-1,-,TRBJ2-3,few,CSAAGLAVDTDTQYF,TGCAGTGCTGCGGGACTCGCGGTGGACACAGATACGCAGTATTTT
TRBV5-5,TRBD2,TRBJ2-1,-,CASSLFSGRTYNEQFF,TGTGCCAGCAGCTTGTTTAGCGGGAGGACCTACAATGAGCAGTTCTTC
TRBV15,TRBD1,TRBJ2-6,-,CATSRGTGFDGANVLTF,TGTGCCACCAGCAGAGGGACAGGGTTTGATGGGGCCAACGTCCTGACTTTC
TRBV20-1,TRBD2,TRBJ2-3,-,CSASGLAGVGPDTQYF,TGCAGTGCTAGCGGACTAGCGGGAGTGGGCCCAGATACGCAGTATTTT
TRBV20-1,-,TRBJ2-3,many,CSASSGYTDTQYF,TGCAGTGCTAGTAGCGGTTACACAGATACGCAGTATTTT
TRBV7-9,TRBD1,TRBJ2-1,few,CASRGDREQFF,TGTGCCAGCAGAGGGGACAGGGAGCAGTTCTTC
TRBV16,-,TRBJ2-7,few,CASSQSTTYEQYF,TGTGCCAGCAGCCAATCGACAACCTACGAGCAGTACTTC
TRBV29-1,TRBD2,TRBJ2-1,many,CSVGRLAGGSSYNEQFF,TGCAGCGTTGGACGGCTAGCGGGGGGGAGTTCATACAATGAGCAGTTCTTC
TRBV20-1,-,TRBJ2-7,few,CSARPSSASSYEQYF,TGCAGTGCTAGGCCCTCTAGCGCAAGCTCCTACGAGCAGTACTTC
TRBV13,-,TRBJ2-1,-,CASSLWGLPYNEQFF,TGTGCCAGCAGCTTATGGGGACTCCCATACAATGAGCAGTTCTTC
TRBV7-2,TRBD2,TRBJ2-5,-,CASSLWPGGVGETQYF,TGTGCCAGCAGCTTGTGGCCCGGGGGGGTCGGCGAGACCCAGTACTTC
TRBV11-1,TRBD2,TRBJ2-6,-,CASSLAGGLADSGANVLTF,TGTGCCAGCAGCTTAGCGGGGGGACTAGCGGACTCTGGGGCCAACGTCCTGACTTTC
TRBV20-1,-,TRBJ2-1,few,CSARAPQRGNPYNEQFF,TGCAGTGCTAGAGCCCCCCAGAGGGGAAACCCCTACAATGAGCAGTTCTTC
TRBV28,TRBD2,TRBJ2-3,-,CASRQPGLDSAQYF,TGTGCCAGCAGACAACCGGGACTAGATTCGGCGCAGTATTTT
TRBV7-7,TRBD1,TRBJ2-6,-,CASSLGTGTGANVLTF,TGTGCTAGCAGCTTAGGGACAGGGACTGGGGCCAACGTCCTGACTTTC
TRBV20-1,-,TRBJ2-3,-,CSAGRPPTDTQYF,TGCAGTGCAGGGCGTCCTCCCACAGATACGCAGTATTTT
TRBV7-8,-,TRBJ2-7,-,CASSLRAGINYEQYF,TGTGCCAGCAGCTTACGGGCAGGGATTAACTACGAGCAGTACTTC
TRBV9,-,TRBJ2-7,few,CASSVGQVSYEQYF,TGTGCCAGCAGCGTAGGACAGGTCTCCTACGAGCAGTACTTC
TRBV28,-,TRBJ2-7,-,CATQVSSLSYEQYF,TGTGCCACTCAAGTTAGCTCACTATCCTACGAGCAGTACTTC
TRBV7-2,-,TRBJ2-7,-,CASSFTHEQYF,TGTGCCAGCAGCTTTACCCACGAGCAGTACTTC
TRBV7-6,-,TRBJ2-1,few,CASSFPGSAANEQFF,TGTGCCAGCAGCTTTCCCGGGAGCGCCGCCAATGAGCAGTTCTTC
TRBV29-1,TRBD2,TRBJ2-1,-,CSVQLAGGTNEQFF,TGCAGCGTGCAACTAGCGGGAGGTACCAATGAGCAGTTCTTC
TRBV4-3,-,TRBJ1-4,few,CASSQQQNEKLFF,TGCGCCAGCAGCCAACAGCAGAATGAAAAACTGTTTTTT
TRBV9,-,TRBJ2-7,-,CANSASLGTPSYEQYF,TGTGCCAACAGCGCGTCTCTGGGGACACCTTCCTACGAGCAGTACTTC
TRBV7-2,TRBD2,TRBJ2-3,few,CASSLYGGGPTDTQYF,TGTGCCAGCAGCTTATACGGGGGGGGCCCCACAGATACGCAGTATTTT
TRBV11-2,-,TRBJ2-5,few,CASSLGQWGLYQETQYF,TGTGCCAGCAGCTTGGGACAATGGGGACTGTACCAAGAGACCCAGTACTTC
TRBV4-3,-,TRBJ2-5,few,CASSQAAGSQETQYF,TGCGCCAGCAGCCAAGCGGCGGGGAGCCAAGAGACCCAGTACTTC
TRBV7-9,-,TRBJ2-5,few,CASSPGLGEETQYF,TGTGCCAGCAGCCCCGGTCTAGGGGAGGAGACCCAGTACTTC
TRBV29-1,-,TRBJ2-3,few,CSVGGRVTQYF,TGCAGCGTTGGAGGCCGGGTTACGCAGTATTTT
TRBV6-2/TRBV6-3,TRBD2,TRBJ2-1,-,CASSYSLAGGPYNEQFF,TGTGCCAGCAGTTACTCCCTAGCGGGGGGGCCCTACAATGAGCAGTTCTTC
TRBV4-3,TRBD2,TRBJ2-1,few,CASSQEGSGGYNEQFF,TGCGCCAGCAGCCAAGAAGGGTCGGGGGGCTACAATGAGCAGTTCTTC
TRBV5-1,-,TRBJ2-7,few,CASSLYRDTSSYEQYF,TGCGCCAGCAGCCTTTACAGGGATACCTCTTCCTACGAGCAGTACTTC
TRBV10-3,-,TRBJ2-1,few,CAISEFSLGDEQFF,TGTGCCATCAGTGAGTTTTCCTTGGGGGATGAGCAGTTCTTC
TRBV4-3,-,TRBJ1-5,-,CASSQGTYSNQPQHF,TGCGCCAGCAGCCAAGGGACTTATAGCAATCAGCCCCAGCATTTT